The 27 T cell receptor beta chains reported below all come from one sample, sequenced in a study of T cells in Graves' hyperthyroidism and ophthalmopathy (dated by TCRdb to the late 2010s). Libraries were prepared through multiplex PCR. The data were produced on an Illumina HiSeq 2000. The TCR beta CDR3 regions were amplified from the RNA transcripts. The TCR CDR3 was subjected to a first round of RT-PCR using the HTBI primer set and the Qiagen OneStep RT-PCR kit. The public reads were run again by TCRdb, first through fastp at Q25 and then through MiXCR, and only productive beta chains were kept. Identical CDR3 protein sequences are pooled into one entry, listed with their most common genes and DNA. A total of 330,000 or so distinct CDR3 sequences appear in this sample, about a sixth of them only once. 15% of the sample comes from the top ten. The sample consisted of blood. The receptors were sampled from a woman in her forties with Graves' ophthalmopathy.

This clonotype occurred many times. The V call is TRBV5-1, the J call TRBJ1-1, with a weak D call TRBD1 (6 bases). Germline CDR1 SGHRS, CDR2 YFSETQ. CDR3 size: 14 residues. V shed 4 bases and J shed 3 bases, with 13 bases lying between them. This CDR3 reads CASSGRGMDTEAFF. CDR3 nucleotides: TGCGCCAGCAGCGGTAGGGGGATGGACACTGAAGCTTTCTTT. Drawing the rest from reference TRBV5-1 and TRBJ1-1, the complete variable domain is KAGVTQTPRYLIKTRGQQVTLSCSPISGHRSVSWYQQTPGQGLQFLFEYFSETQRNKGNFPGRFSGRQFSNSRSEMNVSTLELGDSALYLCASSGRGMDTEAFFGQGTRLTVV.

This clonotype was recorded many times. The chain links TRBV29-1 to TRBJ1-2; 7 bases fit TRBD1. The CDR3 runs 11 residues. J was trimmed by 10 bases and V by 1 base; bases with no gene match: 3. Germline lookup yields CDR1 SQVTM and CDR2 ANQGSEA. CDR3 DNA sequence: TGCAGCGTTGAAGGACAGGGATTCTACACCTTC. Amino acids: CSVEGQGFYTF. The complete variable domain, with remaining parts taken from reference TRBV29-1 and TRBJ1-2, reads SAVISQKPSRDICQRGTSLTIQCQVDSQVTMMFWYRQQPGQSLTLIATANQGSEATYESGFVIDKFPISRPNLTFSTLTVSNMSPEDSSIYLCSVEGQGFYTFGSGTRLTVV.

The chain recombines TRBV30 with TRBJ2-3; TRBD2 matches at 10 bases. Trimming at V came to 6 bases and at J to 4 bases, leaving 10 bases not matched to a gene. The CDR3 is 15 residues long. In germline, CDR1 is GTSNPN, CDR2 SVGIG (reference sequence). In DNA, the CDR3 is TGTGCCTGCACTCCGGGACTAGCGTCCCCAGATACGCAGTATTTT. Amino acid sequence: CACTPGLASPDTQYF.

The table lists this clonotype with many counts. The chain links TRBV28 to TRBJ2-2; TRBD2 matches at 9 bases. The CDR3 totals 16 residues. J lost 2 bases, V lost 3 bases, and 4 bases had no gene match. CDR1 and CDR2 (germline): MDHEN, SYDVKM. CDR3 sequence (DNA): TGTGCCAGCAGTTTCTGGGGACTAGCAAACACCGGGGAGCTGTTTTTT. It encodes CASSFWGLANTGELFF.

This clonotype was seen more than once but under ten times. This chain uses TRBV29-1 with TRBJ2-7, with a weak D call TRBD1 (5 bases). Trimming left V 6 bases short and J 1 base short, with 16 bases between. The CDR3 has 14 amino acids. The germline CDR1 and CDR2 sequences are SQVTM and ANQGSEA. The CDR3: CSVAKTEPSYEQYF. The CDR3, as DNA: TGCAGCGTAGCAAAGACAGAGCCGTCCTACGAGCAGTACTTC.

This chain links TRBV3-1 with TRBJ2-5, with D perhaps TRBD2 (6 bases). CDR1 is LGHDT, CDR2 YNNKEL, per germline (reference sequence). The CDR3 is 15 amino acids. Trimming pared 3 bases from V and 5 bases from J, leaving 16 bases between. CDR3 bases: TGTGCCAGCAGCCAGACTGGAGGGAGAGGGGAGACCCAGTACTTC. Its protein product is CASSQTGGRGETQYF.

This clonotype was found many times. The chain links TRBV5-1 to TRBJ1-1; no definite D call. This CDR3 comprises 11 residues. CDR1 SGHRS and CDR2 YFSETQ come from the germline V gene. V was trimmed by 0 bases and J by 11 bases, leaving 8 bases between them. CDR3 coding DNA: TGCGCCAGCAGCTTGGCAGATACGGCTTTCTTT. It is translated as CASSLADTAFF.

This clonotype was observed a handful of times. This chain joins TRBV3-1 and TRBJ2-2, with 7 positions matching TRBD1. The germline V gene has CDR1 LGHDT and CDR2 YNNKEL (reference sequence). CDR3 length: 14 residues. The V and J ends lost 4 bases and 7 bases, in that order; junction bases with no gene match: 6. The CDR3, as DNA: TGTGCCAGCAGCCGACAGGGAGTGATCGGGGAGCTGTTTTTT. Translation gives CASSRQGVIGELFF.

This clonotype was detected many times. The V and J genes are TRBV7-9 and TRBJ2-7; 7 bases are shared with TRBD1. The CDR3 contains 13 residues. CDR1 is SEHNR, CDR2 FQNEAQ, per germline (reference sequence). The junction had 13 bases not matched to a gene; V was cut back by 5 bases and J by 12 bases. CDR3 region: CASSPPRDSGRYF. The CDR3 coding sequence is TGTGCCAGCAGCCCACCCCGGGACAGCGGTCGGTACTTC.

This clonotype has ten or more counts. The chain combines TRBV9 with TRBJ1-2; no clear D gene. The V gene lost 0 bases and the J gene lost 6 bases, with 6 bases spanning the gap. This CDR3 comprises 12 residues. CDR1 and CDR2 from the germline V gene are SGDLS and YYNGEE. DNA for the CDR3: TGTGCCAGCAGCGTAGGAGGGAATGGCTACACCTTC. Protein product: CASSVGGNGYTF.

This clonotype was seen at least ten times. The rearrangement uses TRBV2 and TRBJ2-5; D remains unclear. Germline-derived CDR1 and CDR2 are SNHLY and FYNNEI. This CDR3 spans 12 amino acids. V lost 7 bases and J lost 5, with 11 bases in between. The CDR3 loop is CASTLAMETQYF. CDR3 DNA sequence: TGTGCCAGCACGTTGGCGATGGAGACCCAGTACTTC.

This clonotype came up many times. The rearrangement links TRBV6-5 to TRBJ2-7; 10 nucleotides line up with TRBD1. Germline V lookup: CDR1 MNHEY, CDR2 SVGAGI. The CDR3 totals 15 residues. The V and J ends lost 0 bases and 4 bases, in that order; junction bases with no gene match: 3. The CDR3 coding sequence is TGTGCCAGCAGTTACTCGACAGGGGGCGGGTACGAGCAGTACTTC. Protein: CASSYSTGGGYEQYF.

This clonotype was recorded many times. The CDR3: CASSPTGGRQPQHF. CDR3 sequence (DNA): TGTGCCAGCAGTCCTACAGGGGGCCGTCAGCCCCAGCATTTT. The chain has TRBV27 and TRBJ1-5, with 9 bases lining up with TRBD1. The CDR3 is 14 residues long. Per germline, CDR1 MNHEY and CDR2 SMNVEV (reference sequence). Trimming cost V 5 bases and J 6 bases; bases outside gene matches: 5.

V gene TRBV6-1 combines with J gene TRBJ2-7; 7 positions match TRBD2. After removal of 7 bases from V and 6 bases from J, the junction contained 18 bases not matched to a gene. The CDR3 totals 16 residues. Germline V lookup: CDR1 MNHNS, CDR2 SASEGT. DNA for the CDR3: TGTGCCAGCATCGTTTTTATCGTGCGGGAGACGCGCGAGCAGTACTTC. Protein sequence: CASIVFIVRETREQYF.

This clonotype has just a few counts. The rearrangement links TRBV28 to TRBJ2-2, with 7 bases that match TRBD1. With 3 bases clipped from V and 4 bases from J, the junction kept 11 bases outside the gene matches. The CDR3 runs 17 residues. The germline gives CDR1 MDHEN, CDR2 SYDVKM. As DNA, the CDR3 is TGTGCCAGCAGTTTGAGGTTGGGGAGACAGGGCACCGGGGAGCTGTTTTTT. Its protein is CASSLRLGRQGTGELFF.

The chain links TRBV20-1 to TRBJ2-5, with 8 bases aligning to TRBD1. The CDR3 extends over 14 amino acids. Per the germline V gene, CDR1 is DFQATT and CDR2 is SNEGSKA (reference sequence). V was clipped by 1 base and J by 5 bases; unmatched bases: 6. The CDR3 protein is CSARGQGLGETQYF. DNA of the CDR3: TGCAGTGCTAGAGGACAGGGGCTGGGGGAGACCCAGTACTTC.

This clonotype was recorded at least ten times. This sequence joins TRBV27 and TRBJ2-6; D gene uncertain. From germline, CDR1 is MNHEY and CDR2 SMNVEV (reference sequence). V was shortened by 5 bases and J by 0 bases, with 8 bases between the two germline ends. This CDR3 region has 15 residues. The CDR3, as DNA: TGTGCCAGCAGTATCCAGTCCTCTGGGGCCAACGTCCTGACTTTC. It yields the protein CASSIQSSGANVLTF.

The CDR3 protein is CSAKEDSYFNQPQHF. CDR3 in DNA: TGCAGTGCTAAAGAGGACAGTTACTTCAATCAGCCCCAGCATTTT. The chain joins TRBV20-1 to TRBJ1-5, with D possibly matching TRBD1 (6 bases). The V end was cut by 4 bases, the J end by 3 bases, with 16 bases between. The CDR3 spans 15 residues. Germline V gives CDR1 DFQATT, CDR2 SNEGSKA (reference sequence).

This clonotype occurred many times. The chain carries TRBV27 and TRBJ2-7; 10 bases line up with TRBD2. Germline values: CDR1 MNHEY, CDR2 SMNVEV (reference sequence). This CDR3 comprises 15 residues. V dropped 5 bases and J dropped 5; count of bases not matched to a gene: 9. The CDR3 is CASSKLAGRQNEQYF. CDR3 nucleotides: TGTGCCAGCAGTAAACTAGCGGGACGGCAAAACGAGCAGTACTTC.

The gene calls are TRBV28 and TRBJ1-5; TRBD1 is a possible D gene (6 bases). V dropped 4 bases and J dropped 2 bases, with 15 bases sitting between them. From germline, CDR1 is MDHEN and CDR2 SYDVKM. CDR3 length: 16 residues. CDR3 DNA sequence: TGTGCCAGCAGTTATCGGTGGGGGCAGGGCAATCAGCCCCAGCATTTT. It codes for CASSYRWGQGNQPQHF.

There are many counts of this clonotype. The chain couples TRBV28 to TRBJ2-7; 7 bases agree with TRBD2. Germline trimming cut 2 bases from V and 5 bases from J; bases unmatched to any gene: 6. Germline CDR1 is MDHEN and CDR2 is SYDVKM. The CDR3 covers 14 residues. This CDR3 reads CASSLSGDLNEQYF. CDR3 sequence (DNA): TGTGCCAGCAGTTTAAGCGGGGATCTAAACGAGCAGTACTTC.

The sample holds a few counts of this clonotype. V and J are TRBV12-5 and TRBJ2-2; the D is unclear. Trimming took 1 base from V and 7 from J, leaving 7 bases between them. The CDR3 has 13 amino acids. Germline CDR1 is LGHNT and CDR2 is FRNRAP. The chain's CDR3 is CASGLAWNGELFF. CDR3 nucleotide sequence: TGTGCTAGTGGTTTGGCGTGGAACGGGGAGCTGTTTTTT. The full variable domain, with the rest looked up from reference TRBV12-5 and TRBJ2-2, is DARVTQTPRHKVTEMGQEVTMRCQPILGHNTVFWYRQTMMQGLELLAYFRNRAPLDDSGMPKDRFSAEMPDATLATLKIQPSEPRDSAVYFCASGLAWNGELFFGEGSRLTVL.

The gene calls are TRBV7-3 and TRBJ1-1; 10 bases align to TRBD1. J was trimmed by 3 bases and V by 0 bases; bases with no gene match: 1. This CDR3 comprises 15 residues. The germline CDR1 and CDR2 sequences are SGHTA and FQGTGA. The CDR3 sequence is CASSLTGQGYTEAFF. In nucleotides, the CDR3 is TGTGCCAGCAGCTTAACGGGACAGGGGTACACTGAAGCTTTCTTT.

This clonotype has ten or more counts. V is TRBV6-5 and J is TRBJ2-7, with no clear D. Trimming left V 6 bases short and J 2 bases short, with 14 bases between. CDR3 length equals 14 residues. Germline V gene lookup returns CDR1 MNHEY and CDR2 SVGAGI. The CDR3 loop is CASRVAEATYEQYF. CDR3 nucleotide sequence: TGTGCCAGCAGGGTGGCAGAGGCGACCTACGAGCAGTACTTC.

This sequence joins TRBV2 and TRBJ2-5, with 7 bases that match TRBD2. The CDR3 covers 15 residues. Per the germline V gene, CDR1 is SNHLY and CDR2 is FYNNEI. Losses at the gene ends were 3 bases for V and 7 bases for J; bases not matched to a gene: 11. The CDR3 DNA follows: TGTGCCAGCAGTGAGAGCGGGAACAAGCACGGGACCCAGTACTTC. Amino acids: CASSESGNKHGTQYF.

On this clonotype: A much larger clone sits a single nucleotide away, making a read error possible. The chain has TRBV2 and TRBJ2-5; D might be TRBD2 (7 bases). From germline, CDR1 is SNHLY and CDR2 FYNNEI. CDR3 length: 13 residues. The V end was cut by 8 bases, the J end by 5 bases, with 15 bases between. The DNA of the CDR3 is TGTGCCAGCGGGTCGGGGGGCGGGGAGACCCAGTACTTC. Amino acids: CASGSGGGETQYF. The complete variable domain, with remaining parts taken from reference TRBV2 and TRBJ2-5, reads EPEVTQTPSHQVTQMGQEVILRCVPISNHLYFYWYRQILGQKVEFLVSFYNNEISEKSEIFDDQFSVERPDGSNFTLKIRSTKLEDSAMYFCASGSGGGETQYFGPGTRLLVL.

In this sample, this clonotype turned up many times. This chain connects TRBV2 to TRBJ2-7; no reliable D call. The CDR3 extends over 11 amino acids. Germline V gene lookup returns CDR1 SNHLY and CDR2 FYNNEI. The V gene lost 6 bases and the J gene lost 12 bases, with 15 bases spanning the gap. In nucleotides, the CDR3 is TGTGCCAGCAGCCGTGAGGCGAGTCTGTACTTC. Translation: CASSREASLYF.